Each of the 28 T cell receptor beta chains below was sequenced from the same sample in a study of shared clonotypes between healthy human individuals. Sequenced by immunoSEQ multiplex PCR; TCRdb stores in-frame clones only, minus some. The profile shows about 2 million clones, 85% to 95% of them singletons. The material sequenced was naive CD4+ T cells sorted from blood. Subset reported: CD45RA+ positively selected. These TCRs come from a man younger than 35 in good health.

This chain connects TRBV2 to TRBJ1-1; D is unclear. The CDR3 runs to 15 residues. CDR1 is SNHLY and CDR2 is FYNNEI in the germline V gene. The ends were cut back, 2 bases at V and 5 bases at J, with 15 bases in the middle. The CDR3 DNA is TGTGCCAGCAGTGAATCCCTTGCAGCGTGGACTGAAGCTTTCTTT. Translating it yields CASSESLAAWTEAFF.

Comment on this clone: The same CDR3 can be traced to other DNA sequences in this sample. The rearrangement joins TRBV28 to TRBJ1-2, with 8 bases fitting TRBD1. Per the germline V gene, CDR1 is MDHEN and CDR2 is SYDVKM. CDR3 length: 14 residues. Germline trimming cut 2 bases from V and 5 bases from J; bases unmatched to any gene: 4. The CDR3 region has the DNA TGTGCCAGCAGTTTACAGGGGGCGGGTTATGGCTACACCTTC. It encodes CASSLQGAGYGYTF.

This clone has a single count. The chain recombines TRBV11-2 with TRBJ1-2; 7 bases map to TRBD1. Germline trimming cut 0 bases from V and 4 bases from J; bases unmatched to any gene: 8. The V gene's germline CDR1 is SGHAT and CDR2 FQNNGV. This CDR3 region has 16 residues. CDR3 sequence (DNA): TGTGCCAGCAGCTTAGATCGGAACAGGGGAGGCTATGGCTACACCTTC. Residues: CASSLDRNRGGYGYTF.

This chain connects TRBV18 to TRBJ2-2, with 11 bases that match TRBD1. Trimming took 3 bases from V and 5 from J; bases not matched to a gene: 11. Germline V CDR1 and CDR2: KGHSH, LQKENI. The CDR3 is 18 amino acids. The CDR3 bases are TGTGCCAGCTCACCTCGACTCCCGGGACAGGGGGTAACCGGGGAGCTGTTTTTT. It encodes CASSPRLPGQGVTGELFF.

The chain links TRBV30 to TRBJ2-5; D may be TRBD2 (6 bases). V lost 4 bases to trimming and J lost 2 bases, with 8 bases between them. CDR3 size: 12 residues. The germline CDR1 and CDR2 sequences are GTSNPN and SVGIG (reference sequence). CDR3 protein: CAWNRGQETQYF. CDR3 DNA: TGTGCCTGGAACCGGGGGCAAGAGACCCAGTACTTC.

CDR3 loop: CASSSGAPGQGRSPLHF. The CDR3, as DNA: TGTGCCAGCAGTTCCGGGGCCCCGGGACAGGGAAGATCACCCCTCCACTTT. The chain is built from TRBV28 and TRBJ1-6; the match to TRBD1 covers 9 bases. The V gene's germline CDR1 is MDHEN and CDR2 SYDVKM. CDR3 size: 17 residues. The V and J ends lost 4 bases and 10 bases, in that order; junction bases with no gene match: 14.

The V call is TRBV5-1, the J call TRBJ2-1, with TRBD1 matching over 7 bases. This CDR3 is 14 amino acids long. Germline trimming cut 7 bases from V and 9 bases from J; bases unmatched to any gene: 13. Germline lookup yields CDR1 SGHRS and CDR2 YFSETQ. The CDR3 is CASCQGTVTGEQFF. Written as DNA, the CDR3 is TGCGCCAGCTGTCAGGGGACAGTAACCGGTGAGCAGTTCTTC.

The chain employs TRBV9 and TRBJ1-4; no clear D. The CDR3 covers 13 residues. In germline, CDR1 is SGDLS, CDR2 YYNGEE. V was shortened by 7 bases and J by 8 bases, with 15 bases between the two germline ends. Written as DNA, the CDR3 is TGTGCCAGCGCCCGGGTCCTTGGGGAAAAACTGTTTTTT. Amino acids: CASARVLGEKLFF.

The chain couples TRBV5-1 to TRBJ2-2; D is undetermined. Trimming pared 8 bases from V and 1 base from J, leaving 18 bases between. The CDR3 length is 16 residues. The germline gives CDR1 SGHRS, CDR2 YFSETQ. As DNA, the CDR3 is TGCGCCAGTCATTATGGGTACACCCAGAACACCGGGGAGCTGTTTTTT. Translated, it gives CASHYGYTQNTGELFF.

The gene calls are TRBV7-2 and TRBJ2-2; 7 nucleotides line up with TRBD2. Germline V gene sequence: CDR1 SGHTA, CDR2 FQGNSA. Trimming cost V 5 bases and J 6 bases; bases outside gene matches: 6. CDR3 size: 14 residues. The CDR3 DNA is TGTGCCAGCAGCCTTACTAGCGTAGCCGGGGAGCTGTTTTTT. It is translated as CASSLTSVAGELFF.

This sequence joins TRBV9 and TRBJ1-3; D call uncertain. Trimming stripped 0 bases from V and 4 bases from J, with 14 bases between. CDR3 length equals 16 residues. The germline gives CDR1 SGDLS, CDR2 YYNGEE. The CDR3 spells CASSVGVSLGGNTIYF. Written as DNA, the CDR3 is TGTGCCAGCAGCGTAGGGGTCTCCTTGGGGGGAAACACCATATATTTT.

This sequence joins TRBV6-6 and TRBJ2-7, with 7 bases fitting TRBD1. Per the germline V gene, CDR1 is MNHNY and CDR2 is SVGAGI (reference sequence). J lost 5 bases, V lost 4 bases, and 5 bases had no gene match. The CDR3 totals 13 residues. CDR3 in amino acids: CASSSKTGHEQYF. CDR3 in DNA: TGTGCCAGCAGTTCCAAGACAGGGCACGAGCAGTACTTC.

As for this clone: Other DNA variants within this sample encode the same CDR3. CDR3 coding DNA: TGTGCCAGCTCACCACTTCAGGGGAACACTGAAGCTTTCTTT. It translates to CASSPLQGNTEAFF. The chain is built from TRBV18 and TRBJ1-1; D may be TRBD1 (5 bases). Looked up from germline, CDR1 is KGHSH and CDR2 is LQKENI. The CDR3 totals 14 residues. V lost 1 base and J lost 1, with 7 bases in between.

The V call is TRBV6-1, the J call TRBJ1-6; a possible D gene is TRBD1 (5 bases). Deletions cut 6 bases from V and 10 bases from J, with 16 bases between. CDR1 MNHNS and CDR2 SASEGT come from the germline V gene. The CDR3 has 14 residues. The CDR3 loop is CASRSGGISSPLHF. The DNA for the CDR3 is TGTGCCAGCAGATCTGGGGGGATTAGCTCACCCCTCCACTTT.

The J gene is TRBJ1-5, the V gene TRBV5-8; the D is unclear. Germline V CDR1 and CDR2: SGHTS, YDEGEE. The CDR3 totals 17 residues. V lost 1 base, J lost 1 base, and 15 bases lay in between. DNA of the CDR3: TGTGCCAGCAGCTTGCCGACGGACGGTGTAAGCAATCAGCCCCAGCATTTT. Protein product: CASSLPTDGVSNQPQHF.

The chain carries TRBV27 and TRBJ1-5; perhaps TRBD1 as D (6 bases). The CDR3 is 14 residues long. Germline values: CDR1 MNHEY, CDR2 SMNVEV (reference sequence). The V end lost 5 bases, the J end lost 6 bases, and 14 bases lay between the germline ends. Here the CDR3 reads CASSTLQGTQPQHF. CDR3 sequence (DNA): TGTGCCAGCAGTACATTACAGGGCACTCAGCCCCAGCATTTT.

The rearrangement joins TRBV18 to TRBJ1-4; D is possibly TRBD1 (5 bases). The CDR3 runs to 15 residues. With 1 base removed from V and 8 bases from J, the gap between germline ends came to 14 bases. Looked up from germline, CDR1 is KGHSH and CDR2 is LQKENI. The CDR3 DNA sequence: TGTGCCAGCTCACCACTAAGGGGCGAAGAGGAAAAACTGTTTTTT. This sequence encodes CASSPLRGEEEKLFF.

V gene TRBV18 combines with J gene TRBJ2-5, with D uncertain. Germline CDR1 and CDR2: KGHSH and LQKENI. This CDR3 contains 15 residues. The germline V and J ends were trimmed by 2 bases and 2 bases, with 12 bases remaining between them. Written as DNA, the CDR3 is TGTGCCAGCTCACCAATGGCGGCCCTTCAAGAGACCCAGTACTTC. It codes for CASSPMAALQETQYF.

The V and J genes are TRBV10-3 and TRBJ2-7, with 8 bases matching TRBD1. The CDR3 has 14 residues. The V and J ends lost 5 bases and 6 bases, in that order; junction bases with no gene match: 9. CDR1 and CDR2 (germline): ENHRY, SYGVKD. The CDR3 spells CAISPGTGPSEQYF. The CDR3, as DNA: TGTGCCATCAGTCCCGGGACAGGTCCCTCCGAGCAGTACTTC.

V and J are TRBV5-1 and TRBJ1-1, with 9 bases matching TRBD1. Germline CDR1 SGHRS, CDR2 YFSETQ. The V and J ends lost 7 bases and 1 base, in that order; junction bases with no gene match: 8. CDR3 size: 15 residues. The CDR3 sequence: CASVPTQGANTEAFF. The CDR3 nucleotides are TGCGCCAGCGTTCCGACACAGGGGGCGAACACTGAAGCTTTCTTT.

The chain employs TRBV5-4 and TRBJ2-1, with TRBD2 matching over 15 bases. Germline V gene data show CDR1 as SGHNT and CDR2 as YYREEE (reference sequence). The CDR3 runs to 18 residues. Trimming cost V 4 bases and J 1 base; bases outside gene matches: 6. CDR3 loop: CASSRPGTSGGSYNEQFF. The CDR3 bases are TGTGCCAGCAGCCGTCCCGGGACTAGCGGGGGGTCCTACAATGAGCAGTTCTTC. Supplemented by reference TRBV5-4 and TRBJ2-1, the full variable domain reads ETGVTQSPTHLIKTRGQQVTLRCSSQSGHNTVSWYQQALGQGPQFIFQYYREEENGRGNFPPRFSGLQFPNYSSELNVNALELDDSALYLCASSRPGTSGGSYNEQFFGPGTRLTVL.

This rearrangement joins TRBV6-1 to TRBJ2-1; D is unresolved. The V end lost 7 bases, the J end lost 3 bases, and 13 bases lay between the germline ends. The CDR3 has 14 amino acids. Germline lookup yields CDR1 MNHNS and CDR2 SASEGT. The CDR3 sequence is CASTLSLVYNEQFF. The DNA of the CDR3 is TGTGCCAGCACTCTTTCACTGGTCTACAATGAGCAGTTCTTC.

In DNA form, the CDR3 reads TGCGCCAGCAGTGAAGGCCCTAATACAAGGGAGCAGTACTTC. It specifies CASSEGPNTREQYF. The genes are TRBV10-1 and TRBJ2-7, with D unresolved. V dropped 3 bases and J dropped 7 bases, with 16 bases sitting between them. Per germline, CDR1 WNHNN and CDR2 SYGVQD (reference sequence). This CDR3 is built from 14 residues.

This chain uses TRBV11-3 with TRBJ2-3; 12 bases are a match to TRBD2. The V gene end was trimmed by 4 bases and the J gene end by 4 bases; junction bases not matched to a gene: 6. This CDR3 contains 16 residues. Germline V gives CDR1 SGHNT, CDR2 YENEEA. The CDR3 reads CASSSRLAGVPDTQYF. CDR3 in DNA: TGTGCCAGCAGCTCACGACTAGCGGGAGTCCCAGATACGCAGTATTTT.

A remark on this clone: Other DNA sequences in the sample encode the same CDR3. The CDR3 coding sequence is TGTGCCAGCAGTTTATCCCCCCTTAGCAATCAGCCCCAGCATTTT. Translated: CASSLSPLSNQPQHF. The chain carries TRBV27 and TRBJ1-5; D not resolved. V gave up 0 bases and J gave up 0 bases, with 6 bases separating them. The germline V gene has CDR1 MNHEY and CDR2 SMNVEV (reference sequence). This CDR3 has 15 amino acids.

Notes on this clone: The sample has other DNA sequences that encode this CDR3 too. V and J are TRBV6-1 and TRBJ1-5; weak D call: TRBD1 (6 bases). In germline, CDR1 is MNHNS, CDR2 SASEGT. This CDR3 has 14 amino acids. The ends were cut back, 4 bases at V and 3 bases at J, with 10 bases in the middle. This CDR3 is CASSARDNNQPQHF. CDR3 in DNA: TGTGCCAGCAGTGCTCGGGACAACAATCAGCCCCAGCATTTT.

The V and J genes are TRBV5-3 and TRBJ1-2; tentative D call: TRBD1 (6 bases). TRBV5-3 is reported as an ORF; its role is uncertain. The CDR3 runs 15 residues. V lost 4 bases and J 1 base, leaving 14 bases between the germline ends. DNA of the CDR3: TGTGCCAGAAGCGCAAGGACAGCTGATAACTATGGCTACACCTTC. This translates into CARSARTADNYGYTF.

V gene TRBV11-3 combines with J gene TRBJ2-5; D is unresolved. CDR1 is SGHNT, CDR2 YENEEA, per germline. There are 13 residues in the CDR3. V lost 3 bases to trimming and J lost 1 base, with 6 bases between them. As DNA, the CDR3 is TGTGCCAGCAGCTTGAACTTCCAAGAGACCCAGTACTTC. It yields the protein CASSLNFQETQYF.